A selection of T cell receptor beta chains follows, all from one sample in a study of shared clonotypes between healthy human individuals. The protocol was immunoSEQ multiplex PCR, while the TCRdb copy is restricted to in-frame clones and leaves out a portion. This sample has about 1.1 million clones, with 77% found just once. Sequencing was performed on memory CD4+ T cells from PBMCs. The receptors derive from a man younger than 35 in good health. Some clones in this sample may be carry-over from other donors' samples. Each CDR3 is given with its conserved first and last residue. D genes are given only for firm matches. Some rows mark clone size as missing; the rest say once, few, many or name a class of expanded clone.

V gene: TRBV7-3
clone size: NA
D gene: TRBD1
J gene: TRBJ1-1
CDR3 DNA: TGTGCCAGCAGCCCGAAGCGGGACAGGGCGATCACTGAAGCTTTCTTT
CDR3 protein: CASSPKRDRAITEAFF

V gene: TRBV28
clone size: NA
D gene: NA
J gene: TRBJ2-1
CDR3 DNA: TGTGCCAGCAGTTTATTATGGGATGAGCAGTTCTTC
CDR3 protein: CASSLLWDEQFF

V gene: TRBV25-1
clone size: once
D gene: NA
J gene: TRBJ2-7
CDR3 DNA: TGTGCCAGCAGTATCCTAAGCCCTTACTCCTACGAGCAGTACTTC
CDR3 protein: CASSILSPYSYEQYF

V gene: TRBV20-1
clone size: NA
D gene: NA
J gene: TRBJ2-5
CDR3 DNA: TGCAGTGCTAGGGACGAAGAGACCCAGTACTTC
CDR3 protein: CSARDEETQYF

V gene: TRBV5-1
clone size: NA
D gene: NA
J gene: TRBJ2-7
CDR3 DNA: TGCGCCAGCAGCTTGGAAGGAGGGTTGGGCGAGCAGTACTTC
CDR3 protein: CASSLEGGLGEQYF

V gene: TRBV29-1
clone size: NA
D gene: TRBD2
J gene: TRBJ2-1
CDR3 DNA: TGCAGCGTTGATATTCGGGAGGGTTTGAATGAGCAGTTCTTC
CDR3 protein: CSVDIREGLNEQFF

V gene: TRBV5-6
clone size: NA
D gene: TRBD1
J gene: TRBJ2-5
CDR3 DNA: TGTGCCAGCAGCCTCCGGAGCAGGGGGCGTGAGACCCAGTACTTC
CDR3 protein: CASSLRSRGRETQYF

V gene: TRBV30
clone size: NA
D gene: NA
J gene: TRBJ2-3
CDR3 DNA: TGTGCCTGGACCTGGTCAGATACGCAGTATTTT
CDR3 protein: CAWTWSDTQYF

V gene: TRBV10-1
clone size: NA
D gene: TRBD2
J gene: TRBJ2-5
CDR3 DNA: TGCGCCAGCAGCCCCTTGACGGGGGGAACCCAGTACTTC
CDR3 protein: CASSPLTGGTQYF

V gene: TRBV2
clone size: few
D gene: NA
J gene: TRBJ2-5
CDR3 DNA: TGTGCCAGCAGTGAAAACCGAAGTTTCCAGTACTTC
CDR3 protein: CASSENRSFQYF

V gene: TRBV7-2
clone size: NA
D gene: NA
J gene: TRBJ2-7
CDR3 DNA: TGTGCCAGCAGCTTAGCTGGCGGGAAATCGACCGAGCAGTACTTC
CDR3 protein: CASSLAGGKSTEQYF

V gene: TRBV18
clone size: NA
D gene: NA
J gene: TRBJ1-5
CDR3 DNA: TGTGCCAGCTCACCCCCTGGGCAGGGCGGCAATCAGCCCCAGCATTTT
CDR3 protein: CASSPPGQGGNQPQHF

V gene: TRBV15
clone size: few
D gene: NA
J gene: TRBJ2-7
CDR3 DNA: TGTGCCACCAGCAGAGATCAAGCGGCCGCCTACGAGCAGTACTTC
CDR3 protein: CATSRDQAAAYEQYF

V gene: TRBV28
clone size: NA
D gene: NA
J gene: TRBJ2-1
CDR3 DNA: TGTGCCAGCAGTTTTCGGCTAGCTCCTTCGTTCGGAAACAATGAGCAGTTCTTC
CDR3 protein: CASSFRLAPSFGNNEQFF

V gene: TRBV29-1
clone size: NA
D gene: NA
J gene: TRBJ1-2
CDR3 DNA: TGCAGCGTTATGGCGAACTATGGCTACACCTTC
CDR3 protein: CSVMANYGYTF

V gene: TRBV7-7
clone size: NA
D gene: TRBD1
J gene: TRBJ2-2
CDR3 DNA: TGTGCCAGCAGCCTTACAGGGGTCACCGGGGAGCTGTTTTTT
CDR3 protein: CASSLTGVTGELFF

V gene: TRBV2
clone size: few
D gene: NA
J gene: TRBJ1-1
CDR3 DNA: TGTGCCAGCAGTGAAATCGCAGGGAGGGTCGCTGAAGCTTTCTTT
CDR3 protein: CASSEIAGRVAEAFF

V gene: TRBV29-1
clone size: few
D gene: NA
J gene: TRBJ1-2
CDR3 DNA: TGCAGCGTTGATTCTCAGGAGGGCGCGGGGAACTATGGCTACACCTTC
CDR3 protein: CSVDSQEGAGNYGYTF

V gene: TRBV28
clone size: once
D gene: TRBD2
J gene: TRBJ2-7
CDR3 DNA: TGTGCCAGCAGCTCGGACGGGGGGGCATGGTACGAGCAGTACTTC
CDR3 protein: CASSSDGGAWYEQYF

V gene: TRBV18
clone size: NA
D gene: NA
J gene: TRBJ2-5
CDR3 DNA: TGTGCCAGCTCACCCCAGGGTGCAGAGACCCAGTACTTC
CDR3 protein: CASSPQGAETQYF

V gene: TRBV5-1
clone size: NA
D gene: TRBD2
J gene: TRBJ2-7
CDR3 DNA: TGCGCCAGCAGCACGCTAGCGGGGAACTTAGCCTACGAGCAGTACTTC
CDR3 protein: CASSTLAGNLAYEQYF

V gene: TRBV4-2
clone size: NA
D gene: NA
J gene: TRBJ1-1
CDR3 DNA: TGTGCCAGCAGCCAAGGGGGGGGGCCCACTGAAGCTTTCTTT
CDR3 protein: CASSQGGGPTEAFF

V gene: TRBV7-2
clone size: NA
D gene: NA
J gene: TRBJ2-2
CDR3 DNA: TGTGCCAGCAGCCCCCTGGGGACCAACACCGGGGAGCTGTTTTTT
CDR3 protein: CASSPLGTNTGELFF

V gene: TRBV28
clone size: NA
D gene: TRBD2
J gene: TRBJ2-7
CDR3 DNA: TGTGCCAGCAGTTTATTAGGGCTAGCGGGCTCCTACGAGCAGTACTTC
CDR3 protein: CASSLLGLAGSYEQYF

V gene: TRBV4-2
clone size: NA
D gene: NA
J gene: TRBJ2-7
CDR3 DNA: TGTGCCAGCAGCCTGAACTACGAGCAGTACTTC
CDR3 protein: CASSLNYEQYF

V gene: TRBV11-3
clone size: NA
D gene: NA
J gene: TRBJ2-5
CDR3 DNA: TGTGCCAGCAGCGGGGTCCAGGGGACGACCCAGTACTTC
CDR3 protein: CASSGVQGTTQYF

V gene: TRBV7-5
clone size: NA
D gene: NA
J gene: TRBJ2-1
CDR3 DNA: TGTGTCAGAAGCTTAGGTTCGGATTACAATGAGCAGTTCTTC
CDR3 protein: CVRSLGSDYNEQFF

V gene: TRBV11-3
clone size: NA
D gene: NA
J gene: TRBJ2-3
CDR3 DNA: TGTGCCAGCAGCCTAGGACCCGGCAGGGATAAGGGCACAGATACGCAGTATTTT
CDR3 protein: CASSLGPGRDKGTDTQYF

V gene: TRBV7-9
clone size: NA
D gene: TRBD1
J gene: TRBJ2-2
CDR3 DNA: TGTGCCAGCAGCCCAGGGACAGCCTCTACTATTAACACCGGGGAGCTGTTTTTT
CDR3 protein: CASSPGTASTINTGELFF

V gene: TRBV5-1
clone size: NA
D gene: NA
J gene: TRBJ2-1
CDR3 DNA: TGCGCCAGCAGCTTGGGTGGATACAATGAGCAGTTCTTC
CDR3 protein: CASSLGGYNEQFF

V gene: TRBV19
clone size: NA
D gene: NA
J gene: TRBJ2-5
CDR3 DNA: TGTGCCAGTAGGGAGGAACCCATAGAGACCCAGTACTTC
CDR3 protein: CASREEPIETQYF

V gene: TRBV7-8
clone size: NA
D gene: NA
J gene: TRBJ1-2
CDR3 DNA: TGTGCCAGCACCGAGCCGGGTCTCTATGGCTACACCTTC
CDR3 protein: CASTEPGLYGYTF

V gene: TRBV5-6
clone size: NA
D gene: TRBD1
J gene: TRBJ2-1
CDR3 DNA: TGTGCCAGCAGCTTGTCGGCACAGGGGTGGAATGAGCAGTTCTTC
CDR3 protein: CASSLSAQGWNEQFF

V gene: TRBV5-6
clone size: NA
D gene: NA
J gene: TRBJ2-3
CDR3 DNA: TGTGCCAGCAGCTTCCAGCGCCGCACAGATACGCAGTATTTT
CDR3 protein: CASSFQRRTDTQYF